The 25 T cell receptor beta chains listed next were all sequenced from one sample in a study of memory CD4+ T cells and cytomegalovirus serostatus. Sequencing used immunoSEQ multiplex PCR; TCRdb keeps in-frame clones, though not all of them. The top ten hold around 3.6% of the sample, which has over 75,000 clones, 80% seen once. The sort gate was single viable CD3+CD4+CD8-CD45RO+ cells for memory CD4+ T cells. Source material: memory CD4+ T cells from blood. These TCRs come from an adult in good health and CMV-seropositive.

CDR3 loop: CASSPPRGRGNEKLFF. CDR3 DNA sequence: TGTGCCAGCAGTCCTCCGAGAGGGAGGGGTAATGAAAAACTGTTTTTT. This chain uses TRBV28 with TRBJ1-4; D might be TRBD1 (5 bases). Trimming pared 5 bases from V and 4 bases from J, leaving 17 bases between. Germline loops: CDR1 MDHEN, CDR2 SYDVKM. The CDR3 is 16 amino acids.

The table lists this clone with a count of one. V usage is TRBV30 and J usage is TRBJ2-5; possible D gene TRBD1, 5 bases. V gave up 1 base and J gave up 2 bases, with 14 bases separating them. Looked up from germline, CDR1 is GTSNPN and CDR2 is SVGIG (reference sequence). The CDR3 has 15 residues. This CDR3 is CAWSDINRQQETQYF. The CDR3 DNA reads TGTGCCTGGAGTGATATTAATCGACAGCAAGAGACCCAGTACTTC.

The CDR3 bases are TGTGCCAGCAGCAGGCCCGGGACAGCCGAAAAACTGTTTTTT. It encodes CASSRPGTAEKLFF. The chain recombines TRBV7-2 with TRBJ1-4; TRBD1 matches at 7 bases. CDR1 is SGHTA and CDR2 is FQGNSA in the germline V gene. This CDR3 comprises 14 residues. J was trimmed by 8 bases and V by 5 bases; bases with no gene match: 8.

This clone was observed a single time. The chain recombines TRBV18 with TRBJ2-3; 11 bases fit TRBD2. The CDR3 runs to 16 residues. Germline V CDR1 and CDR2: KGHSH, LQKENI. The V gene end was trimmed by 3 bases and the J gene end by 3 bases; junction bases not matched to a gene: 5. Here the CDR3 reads CASSPGLADTTDTQYF. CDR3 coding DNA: TGTGCCAGCTCACCGGGACTAGCGGATACTACAGATACGCAGTATTTT.

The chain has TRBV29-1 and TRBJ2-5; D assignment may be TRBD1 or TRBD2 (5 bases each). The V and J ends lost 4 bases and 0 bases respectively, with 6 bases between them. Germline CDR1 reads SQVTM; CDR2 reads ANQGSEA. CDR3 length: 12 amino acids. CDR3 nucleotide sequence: TGCAGCGTTGGGGGGTACCAAGAGACCCAGTACTTC. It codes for CSVGGYQETQYF.

CDR3 residues: CASSVTGDTQYF. CDR3 in DNA: TGCGCCAGCAGCGTTACAGGGGATACGCAGTATTTT. This chain joins TRBV5-1 and TRBJ2-3; weak D call: TRBD1 (6 bases). Germline V gene data show CDR1 as SGHRS and CDR2 as YFSETQ. This CDR3 spans 12 amino acids. With 4 bases removed from V and 6 bases from J, the gap between germline ends came to 9 bases.

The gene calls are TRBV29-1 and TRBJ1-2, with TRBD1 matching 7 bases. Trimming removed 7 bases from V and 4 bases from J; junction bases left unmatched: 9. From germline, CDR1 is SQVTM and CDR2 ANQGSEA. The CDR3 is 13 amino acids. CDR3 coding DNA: TGCAGCGCGGCGGACAGGCGCCTCTATGGCTACACCTTC. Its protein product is CSAADRRLYGYTF.

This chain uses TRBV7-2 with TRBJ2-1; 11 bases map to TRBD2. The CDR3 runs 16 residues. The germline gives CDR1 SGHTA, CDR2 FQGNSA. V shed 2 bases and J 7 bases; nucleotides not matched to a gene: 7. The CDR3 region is CASSLILAGGSNEQFF. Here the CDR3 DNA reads TGTGCCAGCAGCTTAATTCTAGCGGGAGGTTCTAATGAGCAGTTCTTC.

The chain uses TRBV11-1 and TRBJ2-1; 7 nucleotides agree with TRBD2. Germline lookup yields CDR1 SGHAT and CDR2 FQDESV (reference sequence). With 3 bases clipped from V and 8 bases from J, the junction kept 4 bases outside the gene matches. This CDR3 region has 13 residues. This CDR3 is CASSFGAGDEQFF. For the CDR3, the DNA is TGTGCCAGCAGCTTCGGGGCGGGGGATGAGCAGTTCTTC.

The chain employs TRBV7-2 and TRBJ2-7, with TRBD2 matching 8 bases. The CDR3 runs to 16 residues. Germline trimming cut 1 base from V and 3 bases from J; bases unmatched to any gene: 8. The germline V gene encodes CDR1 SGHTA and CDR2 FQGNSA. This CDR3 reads CASSLGSSGSGYEQYF. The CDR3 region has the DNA TGTGCCAGCAGCTTAGGTTCTAGCGGGTCAGGCTACGAGCAGTACTTC. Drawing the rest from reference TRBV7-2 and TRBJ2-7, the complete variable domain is GAGVSQSPSNKVTEKGKDVELRCDPISGHTALYWYRQSLGQGLEFLIYFQGNSAPDKSGLPSDRFSAERTGGSVSTLTIQRTQQEDSAVYLCASSLGSSGSGYEQYFGPGTRLTVT.

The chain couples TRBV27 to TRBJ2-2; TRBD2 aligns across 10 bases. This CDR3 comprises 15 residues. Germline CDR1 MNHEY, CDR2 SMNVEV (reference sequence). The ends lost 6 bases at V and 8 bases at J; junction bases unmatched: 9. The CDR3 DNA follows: TGTGCCAGCAGGAAGCGGGAGGGCCGGACAGGGGAGCTGTTTTTT. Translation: CASRKREGRTGELFF.

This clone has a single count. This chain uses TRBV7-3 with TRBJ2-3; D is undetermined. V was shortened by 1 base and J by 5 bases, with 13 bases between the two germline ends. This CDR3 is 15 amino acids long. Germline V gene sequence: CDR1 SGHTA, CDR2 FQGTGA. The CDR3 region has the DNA TGTGCCAGCAGCTTAAGTTCGGCAGAGCTAGATACGCAGTATTTT. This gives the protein CASSLSSAELDTQYF.

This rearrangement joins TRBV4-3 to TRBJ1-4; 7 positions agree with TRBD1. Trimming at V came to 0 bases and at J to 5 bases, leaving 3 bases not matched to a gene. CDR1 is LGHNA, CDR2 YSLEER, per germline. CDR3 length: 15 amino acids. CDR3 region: CASSQDRGGNEKLFF. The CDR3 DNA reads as TGCGCCAGCAGCCAAGACAGGGGGGGGAATGAAAAACTGTTTTTT.

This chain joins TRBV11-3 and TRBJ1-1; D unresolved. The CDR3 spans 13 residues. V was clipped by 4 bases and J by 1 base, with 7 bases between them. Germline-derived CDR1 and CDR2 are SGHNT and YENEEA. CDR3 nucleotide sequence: TGTGCCAGCAGCTCCAGACCGAACACTGAAGCTTTCTTT. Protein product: CASSSRPNTEAFF.

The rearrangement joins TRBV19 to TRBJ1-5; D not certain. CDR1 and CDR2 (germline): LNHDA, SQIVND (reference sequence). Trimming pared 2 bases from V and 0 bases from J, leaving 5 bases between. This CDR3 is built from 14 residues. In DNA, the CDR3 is TGTGCCAGTAGTATACAGAATAGCAATCAGCCCCAGCATTTT. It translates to CASSIQNSNQPQHF.

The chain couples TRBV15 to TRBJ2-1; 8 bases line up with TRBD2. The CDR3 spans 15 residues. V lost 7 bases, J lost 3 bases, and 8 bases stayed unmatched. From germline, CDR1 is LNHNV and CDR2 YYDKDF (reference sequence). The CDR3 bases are TGTGCCACCAAAGAGTGGCTAGCGGGCTACAATGAGCAGTTCTTC. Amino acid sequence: CATKEWLAGYNEQFF.

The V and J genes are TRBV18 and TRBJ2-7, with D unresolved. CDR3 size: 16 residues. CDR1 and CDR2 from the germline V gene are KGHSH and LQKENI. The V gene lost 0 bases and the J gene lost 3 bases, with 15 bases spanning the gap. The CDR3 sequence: CASSPPGKRNHYEQYF. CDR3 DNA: TGTGCCAGCTCACCACCGGGGAAGAGAAATCACTACGAGCAGTACTTC.

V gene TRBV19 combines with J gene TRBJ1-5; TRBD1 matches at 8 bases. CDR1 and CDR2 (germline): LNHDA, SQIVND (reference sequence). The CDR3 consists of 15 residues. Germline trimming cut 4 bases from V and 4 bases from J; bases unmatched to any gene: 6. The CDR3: CASSTPGQDNQPQHF. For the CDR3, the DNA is TGTGCCAGTAGTACCCCGGGACAGGATAATCAGCCCCAGCATTTT.

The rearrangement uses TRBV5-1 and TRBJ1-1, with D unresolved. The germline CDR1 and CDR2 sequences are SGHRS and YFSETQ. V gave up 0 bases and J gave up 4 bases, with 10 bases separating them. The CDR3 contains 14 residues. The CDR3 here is CASSLEGGGTEAFF. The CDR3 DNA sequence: TGCGCCAGCAGCTTGGAAGGTGGCGGCACTGAAGCTTTCTTT.

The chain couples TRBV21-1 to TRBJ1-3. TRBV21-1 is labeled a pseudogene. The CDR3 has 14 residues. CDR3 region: CASSRAGEADTIYF. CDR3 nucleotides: TGTGCCAGCAGCAGGGCAGGGGAGGCGGACACCATATATTTT.

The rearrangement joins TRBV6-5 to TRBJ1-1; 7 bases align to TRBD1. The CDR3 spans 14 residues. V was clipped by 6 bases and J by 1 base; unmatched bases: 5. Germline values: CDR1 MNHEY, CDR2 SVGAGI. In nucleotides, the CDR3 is TGTGCCAGCAGACGAACAGGGGCGAACACTGAAGCTTTCTTT. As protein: CASRRTGANTEAFF.

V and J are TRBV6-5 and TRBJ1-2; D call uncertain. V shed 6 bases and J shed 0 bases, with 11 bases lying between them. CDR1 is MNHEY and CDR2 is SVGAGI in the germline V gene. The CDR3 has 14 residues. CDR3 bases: TGTGCCAGCAGAGGGAGAAATACTAACTATGGCTACACCTTC. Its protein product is CASRGRNTNYGYTF.

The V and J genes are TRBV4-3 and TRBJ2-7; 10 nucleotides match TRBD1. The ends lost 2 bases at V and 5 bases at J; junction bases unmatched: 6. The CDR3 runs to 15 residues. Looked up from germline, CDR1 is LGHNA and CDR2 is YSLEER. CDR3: CASSQPGTGVNEQYF. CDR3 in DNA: TGCGCCAGCAGCCAACCCGGGACAGGGGTTAACGAGCAGTACTTC.

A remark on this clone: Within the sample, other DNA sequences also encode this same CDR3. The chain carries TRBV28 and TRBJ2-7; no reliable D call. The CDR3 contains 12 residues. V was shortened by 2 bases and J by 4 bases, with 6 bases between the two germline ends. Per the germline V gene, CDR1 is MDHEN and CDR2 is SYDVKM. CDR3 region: CASSLGGYEQYF. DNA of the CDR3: TGTGCCAGCAGTTTAGGTGGATACGAGCAGTACTTC. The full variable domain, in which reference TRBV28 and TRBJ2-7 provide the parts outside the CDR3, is DVKVTQSSRYLVKRTGEKVFLECVQDMDHENMFWYRQDPGLGLRLIYFSYDVKMKEKGDIPEGYSVSREKKERFSLILESASTNQTSMYLCASSLGGYEQYFGPGTRLTVT.

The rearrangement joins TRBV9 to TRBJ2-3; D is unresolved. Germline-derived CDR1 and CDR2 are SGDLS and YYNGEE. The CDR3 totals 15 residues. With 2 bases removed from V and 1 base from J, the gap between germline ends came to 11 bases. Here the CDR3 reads CASSVSPLGTDTQYF. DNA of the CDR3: TGTGCCAGCAGCGTTTCGCCCCTTGGCACAGATACGCAGTATTTT.